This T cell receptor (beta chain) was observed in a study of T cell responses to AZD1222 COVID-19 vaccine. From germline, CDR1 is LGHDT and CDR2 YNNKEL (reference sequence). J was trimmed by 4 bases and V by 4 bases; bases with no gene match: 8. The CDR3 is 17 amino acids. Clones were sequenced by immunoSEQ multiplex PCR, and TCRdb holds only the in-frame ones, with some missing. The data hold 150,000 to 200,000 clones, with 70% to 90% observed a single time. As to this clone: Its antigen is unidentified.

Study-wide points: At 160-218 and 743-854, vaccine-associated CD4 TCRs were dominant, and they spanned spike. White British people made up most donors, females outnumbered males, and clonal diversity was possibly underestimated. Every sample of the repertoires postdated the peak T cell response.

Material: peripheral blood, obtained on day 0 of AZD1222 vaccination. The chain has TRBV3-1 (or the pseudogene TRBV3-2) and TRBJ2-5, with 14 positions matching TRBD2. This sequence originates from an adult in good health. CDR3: CASSPTRLAGGLETQYF. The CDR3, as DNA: TGTGCCAGCAGCCCTACGAGACTAGCGGGGGGGCTAGAGACCCAGTACTTC.